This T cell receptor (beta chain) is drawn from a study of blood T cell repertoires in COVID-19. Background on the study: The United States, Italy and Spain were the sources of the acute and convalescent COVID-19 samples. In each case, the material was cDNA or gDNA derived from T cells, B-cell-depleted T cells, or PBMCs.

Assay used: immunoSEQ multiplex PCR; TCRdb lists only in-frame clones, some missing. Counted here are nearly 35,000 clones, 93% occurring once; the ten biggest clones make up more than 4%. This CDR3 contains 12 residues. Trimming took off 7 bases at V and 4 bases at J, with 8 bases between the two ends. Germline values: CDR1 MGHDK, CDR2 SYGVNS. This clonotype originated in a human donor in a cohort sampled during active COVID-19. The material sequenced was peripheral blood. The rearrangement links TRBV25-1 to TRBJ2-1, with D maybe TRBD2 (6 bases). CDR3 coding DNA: TGTGCCAGCAATGGGGGGTACAATGAGCAGTTCTTC. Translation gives CASNGGYNEQFF.